What follows are 19 T cell receptor beta chains derived from one specimen sequenced in a study of blood T cell repertoires in COVID-19. Generated by immunoSEQ multiplex PCR, the TCRdb table keeps only in-frame clones and is missing some. The data hold roughly 200,000 clones, with 70% to 90% observed a single time. Sample: peripheral blood. These receptors all come from a person aged 65 to 85 with COVID-19, enrolled during active disease.

This clone has a handful of counts. The chain combines TRBV9 with TRBJ2-2; D gene uncertain. Germline V gives CDR1 SGDLS, CDR2 YYNGEE. Trimming pared 2 bases from V and 3 bases from J, leaving 8 bases between. The CDR3 runs to 14 residues. The CDR3 region has the DNA TGTGCCAGCAGCGTCTCCACTTACACCGGGGAGCTGTTTTTT. It is translated as CASSVSTYTGELFF. Using reference TRBV9 and TRBJ2-2 for the parts outside the CDR3, the full variable domain is DSGVTQTPKHLITATGQRVTLRCSPRSGDLSVYWYQQSLDQGLQFLIQYYNGEERAKGNILERFSAQQFPDLHSELNLSSLELGDSALYFCASSVSTYTGELFFGEGSRLTVL.

The chain employs TRBV7-8 and TRBJ1-4; no definite D call. Germline V lookup: CDR1 SGHVS, CDR2 FQNEAQ. The V end was cut by 5 bases, the J end by 0 bases, with 10 bases between. This CDR3 comprises 15 residues. The CDR3 sequence is CASSRSIATNEKLFF. The CDR3 DNA sequence: TGTGCCAGCAGCCGATCCATAGCAACTAATGAAAAACTGTTTTTT.

V usage is TRBV7-8 and J usage is TRBJ2-5; no definite D call. The V gene's germline CDR1 is SGHVS and CDR2 FQNEAQ. The germline V and J ends were trimmed by 7 bases and 1 base, with 10 bases remaining between them. The CDR3 length is 13 residues. CDR3: CASNLWAQETQYF. The CDR3 DNA is TGTGCCAGCAATTTATGGGCCCAAGAGACCCAGTACTTC. The full variable domain, with the rest looked up from reference TRBV7-8 and TRBJ2-5, is GAGVSQSPRYKVAKRGQDVALRCDPISGHVSLFWYQQALGQGPEFLTYFQNEAQLDKSGLPSDRFFAERPEGSVSTLKIQRTQQEDSAVYLCASNLWAQETQYFGPGTRLLVL.

The V call is TRBV19, the J call TRBJ2-7; unclear D gene. The CDR3 totals 14 residues. V lost 7 bases and J 1 base, leaving 14 bases between the germline ends. Germline V gene lookup returns CDR1 LNHDA and CDR2 SQIVND (reference sequence). CDR3 coding DNA: TGTGCCAGTATGAGGTCATCACGGTCCTACGAGCAGTACTTC. Translated: CASMRSSRSYEQYF. Complete variable domain (other parts from reference TRBV19 and TRBJ2-7): DGGITQSPKYLFRKEGQNVTLSCEQNLNHDAMYWYRQDPGQGLRLIYYSQIVNDFQKGDIAEGYSVSREKKESFPLTVTSAQKNPTAFYLCASMRSSRSYEQYFGPGTRLTVT.

The V call is TRBV9, the J call TRBJ2-2, with TRBD1 matching over 7 bases. The CDR3 sequence is 15 residues long. V dropped 3 bases and J dropped 2; count of bases not matched to a gene: 4. Germline V gives CDR1 SGDLS, CDR2 YYNGEE. The CDR3 is CASSARTGNTGELFF. As DNA, the CDR3 is TGTGCCAGCAGCGCCCGGACAGGCAACACCGGGGAGCTGTTTTTT.

V is TRBV7-2 and J is TRBJ1-5, with 8 bases lining up with TRBD1. The CDR3 loop spans 16 amino acids. V lost 3 bases, J lost 7 bases, and 11 bases stayed unmatched. The germline V gene encodes CDR1 SGHTA and CDR2 FQGNSA. This CDR3 reads CASSLGFQGARQPQHF. CDR3 DNA: TGTGCCAGCAGCTTGGGTTTTCAGGGGGCAAGACAGCCCCAGCATTTT.

The CDR3 DNA is TGTGCCATCAGTGCGGGGGGAGCTTATGGCTACACCTTC. Protein: CAISAGGAYGYTF. The rearrangement links TRBV10-3 to TRBJ1-2; D possibly corresponds to TRBD1 (5 bases). V shed 4 bases and J shed 5 bases, with 11 bases lying between them. The CDR3 consists of 13 residues. Germline values: CDR1 ENHRY, CDR2 SYGVKD.

V and J are TRBV28 and TRBJ2-4; D is perhaps TRBD1 (5 bases). Trimming stripped 4 bases from V and 2 bases from J, with 15 bases between. The CDR3 contains 16 residues. CDR1 is MDHEN, CDR2 SYDVKM, per germline. DNA of the CDR3: TGTGCCAGCAGTTCCCAGGGAAAGGGGCCCAAAAACATTCAGTACTTC. It yields the protein CASSSQGKGPKNIQYF.

CDR3 sequence: CASSSDRGLNEKLFF. In DNA form, the CDR3 reads TGTGCCAGTAGTAGCGACAGGGGGCTAAATGAAAAACTGTTTTTT. V gene TRBV19 combines with J gene TRBJ1-4, with 10 bases identical to TRBD1. Germline CDR1 and CDR2: LNHDA and SQIVND (reference sequence). This CDR3 spans 15 amino acids. Losses at the gene ends were 4 bases for V and 5 bases for J; bases not matched to a gene: 4.

The rearrangement links TRBV19 to TRBJ2-2, with TRBD1 identical over 10 bases. There are 17 residues in the CDR3. Germline V gene lookup returns CDR1 LNHDA and CDR2 SQIVND (reference sequence). J was trimmed by 7 bases and V by 5 bases; bases with no gene match: 13. CDR3: CASSVGTGATRGGELFF. In DNA form, the CDR3 reads TGTGCCAGTAGTGTCGGGACAGGGGCTACGAGGGGCGGGGAGCTGTTTTTT.

The V call is TRBV9, the J call TRBJ2-1; the D gene is possibly TRBD2 (6 bases). Germline assignment: CDR1 SGDLS and CDR2 YYNGEE. V was cut by 0 bases and J by 6 bases, with 13 bases left in between. This CDR3 is built from 15 residues. CDR3 amino acids: CASSVDWGGSNEQFF. CDR3 DNA sequence: TGTGCCAGCAGCGTAGATTGGGGAGGATCCAATGAGCAGTTCTTC.

J is TRBJ2-3 and V is TRBV25-1, with a tentative D call TRBD2 (6 bases). The CDR3 is 17 residues long. CDR1 is MGHDK, CDR2 SYGVNS, per germline. V was cut by 9 bases and J by 6 bases, with 28 bases left in between. CDR3 DNA sequence: TGTGCCAGACCCATCACTTCCCATCGAGGGGAGGCGGATACGCAGTATTTT. This translates into CARPITSHRGEADTQYF.

About this clone: One junction end disagrees with the germline gene, perhaps due to a read error. V is TRBV28 and J is TRBJ2-5; D is ambiguous. The CDR3 loop spans 13 amino acids. CDR1 and CDR2 from the germline V gene are MDHEN and SYDVKM. The CDR3 region is CASSLNVPLNLDF. Here the CDR3 DNA reads TGTGCCAGCAGTTTAAACGTCCCACTCAATCTAGACTTC.

The rearrangement links TRBV18 to TRBJ1-2, with D perhaps TRBD1 (5 bases). The CDR3 runs to 13 residues. V was shortened by 4 bases and J by 4 bases, with 10 bases between the two germline ends. CDR1 and CDR2 (germline): KGHSH, LQKENI. The CDR3 region is CASSQSQVYGYTF. The CDR3 DNA reads as TGTGCCAGCTCACAGTCACAGGTCTATGGCTACACCTTC.

This chain connects TRBV11-2 to TRBJ1-6; 7 bases agree with TRBD1. Germline lookup yields CDR1 SGHAT and CDR2 FQNNGV. V shed 5 bases and J 14 bases; nucleotides not matched to a gene: 9. The CDR3 has 13 amino acids. CDR3: CASSPERTGALHF. The CDR3 DNA reads as TGTGCCAGCAGCCCGGAAAGGACAGGTGCCCTCCACTTT.

The chain links TRBV19 to TRBJ1-4; D not resolved. Trimming left V 10 bases short and J 2 bases short, with 17 bases between. CDR1 is LNHDA, CDR2 SQIVND, per germline (reference sequence). The CDR3 extends over 15 amino acids. CDR3 region: CATSYGVGTNEKLFF. DNA of the CDR3: TGTGCCACCTCCTACGGGGTTGGTACTAATGAAAAACTGTTTTTT.

The chain employs TRBV6-4 and TRBJ2-3; TRBD2 matches at 9 bases. This CDR3 region has 19 residues. CDR1 is MRHNA, CDR2 SNTAGT, per germline. Trimming at V came to 0 bases and at J to 2 bases, leaving 12 bases not matched to a gene. CDR3 bases: TGTGCCAGCAGTGACTCGACGCCAGGGCTAGCGGGAACCACAGATACGCAGTATTTT. Residues: CASSDSTPGLAGTTDTQYF.

The rearrangement joins TRBV6-5 to TRBJ1-2, with D hard to call. The V gene's germline CDR1 is MNHEY and CDR2 SVGAGI. The CDR3 sequence is 11 residues long. Deletions cut 8 bases from V and 8 bases from J, with 12 bases between. In nucleotides, the CDR3 is TGTGCCAGCTACGGGGTCAGAGGCTACACCTTC. Translating it yields CASYGVRGYTF.

The CDR3 is CASRGTGGDTGELFF. The CDR3 DNA is TGTGCCAGCAGGGGTACAGGGGGCGACACCGGGGAGCTGTTTTTT. V and J are TRBV2 and TRBJ2-2, with 9 bases that match TRBD1. This CDR3 has 15 amino acids. Trimming cost V 6 bases and J 3 bases; bases outside gene matches: 5. The germline gives CDR1 SNHLY, CDR2 FYNNEI.